The 18 T cell receptor beta chains below were found in one sample sequenced in a study of OX40 agonist ivuxolimab in advanced cancers. Generated by immunoSEQ multiplex PCR, the TCRdb table keeps only in-frame clones and is missing some. The sample shows 74,000 or so clones, 93% of them seen only once. The source was CD4+ or CD8+ T cells sorted from blood, collected in a trial of the OX40 agonist ivuxolimab. These receptors all stem from an adult with an advanced solid tumor such as melanoma, head and neck, liver or kidney cancer.

The CDR3 bases are TGCAGCGTTGAAGATGACCGGTCAGCCCACTACGAGCAGTACTTC. Protein: CSVEDDRSAHYEQYF. The V and J genes are TRBV29-1 and TRBJ2-7; no clear D. The CDR3 has 15 residues. Trimming removed 0 bases at V and 3 bases at J, with 15 bases between. From germline, CDR1 is SQVTM and CDR2 ANQGSEA.

This sequence joins TRBV30 and TRBJ1-3, with D tentatively TRBD1 (5 bases). Between the trimmed V and J ends, which lost 7 bases and 0 bases, there was a span of 13 bases. The CDR3 extends over 14 amino acids. Looked up from germline, CDR1 is GTSNPN and CDR2 is SVGIG (reference sequence). The DNA of the CDR3 is TGTGCCTCCACCCGTGACAGCTCTGGAAACACCATATATTTT. Translated: CASTRDSSGNTIYF.

The chain employs TRBV14 and TRBJ2-5; TRBD1 is a possible D gene (7 bases). Germline V lookup: CDR1 SGHDN, CDR2 FVKESK. The CDR3 spans 16 residues. V was clipped by 1 base and J by 2 bases, with 14 bases between them. The CDR3 protein is CASSQGQGGQQETQYF. CDR3 nucleotide sequence: TGTGCCAGCAGCCAAGGTCAGGGGGGTCAACAAGAGACCCAGTACTTC.

V gene TRBV5-1 combines with J gene TRBJ2-4; weak D call: TRBD2 (7 bases). The germline V gene has CDR1 SGHRS and CDR2 YFSETQ. V was clipped by 0 bases and J by 9 bases, with 19 bases between them. This CDR3 has 16 residues. The CDR3 nucleotides are TGCGCCAGCAGCTTGGGTCGGGGGGCCCCGGGGATCATTCAGTACTTC. Amino acids: CASSLGRGAPGIIQYF. The whole variable domain, remainder taken from reference TRBV5-1 and TRBJ2-4, is KAGVTQTPRYLIKTRGQQVTLSCSPISGHRSVSWYQQTPGQGLQFLFEYFSETQRNKGNFPGRFSGRQFSNSRSEMNVSTLELGDSALYLCASSLGRGAPGIIQYFGAGTRLSVL.

The rearrangement links TRBV6-5 to TRBJ2-3, with TRBD2 matching over 7 bases. Germline lookup yields CDR1 MNHEY and CDR2 SVGAGI. The CDR3 extends over 14 amino acids. Losses at the gene ends were 4 bases for V and 2 bases for J; bases not matched to a gene: 3. The CDR3 DNA reads TGTGCCAGCAGTTTTGGACTAGACACAGATACGCAGTATTTT. Translating it yields CASSFGLDTDTQYF.

The CDR3 region is CASSPGTGLYEQYF. The DNA of the CDR3 is TGTGCCAGCAGCCCCGGGACAGGCCTCTACGAGCAGTACTTC. This chain uses TRBV9 with TRBJ2-7, with 8 bases aligning to TRBD1. This CDR3 region has 14 residues. The germline V gene has CDR1 SGDLS and CDR2 YYNGEE. V shed 4 bases and J 3 bases; nucleotides not matched to a gene: 6.

V is TRBV27 and J is TRBJ2-5, with TRBD1 identical over 7 bases. Germline V gene lookup returns CDR1 MNHEY and CDR2 SMNVEV (reference sequence). Losses at the gene ends were 6 bases for V and 1 base for J; bases not matched to a gene: 11. This CDR3 contains 16 residues. CDR3 coding DNA: TGTGCCAGCAGCCCCGGGACAGACACCTCCCAAGAGACCCAGTACTTC. Its protein product is CASSPGTDTSQETQYF.

V gene TRBV30 combines with J gene TRBJ2-3; D is uncertain. Trimming removed 5 bases from V and 6 bases from J, with 15 bases in between. The CDR3 has 13 amino acids. The germline CDR1 and CDR2 sequences are GTSNPN and SVGIG (reference sequence). The CDR3 nucleotides read TGTGCCTGGTCCCCGCAATTATCTGATACGCAGTATTTT. Translation: CAWSPQLSDTQYF.

V usage is TRBV9 and J usage is TRBJ1-1; 7 nucleotides match TRBD1. The CDR3 is made up of 14 amino acids. Trimming took 4 bases from V and 3 from J; bases not matched to a gene: 6. Germline V gives CDR1 SGDLS, CDR2 YYNGEE. The DNA of the CDR3 is TGTGCCAGCAGCAAACCCCAGGGGGACACTGAAGCTTTCTTT. Protein sequence: CASSKPQGDTEAFF.

The V gene is TRBV29-1, the J gene TRBJ1-1; D gene unclear. This CDR3 region has 12 residues. The germline gives CDR1 SQVTM, CDR2 ANQGSEA. The V and J ends lost 6 bases and 3 bases respectively, with 11 bases between them. The CDR3: CSVLGTDTEAFF. The CDR3 DNA reads as TGCAGCGTCCTCGGAACCGACACTGAAGCTTTCTTT.

V is TRBV6-5 and J is TRBJ2-1; a weak D match, TRBD1 (5 bases). V was clipped by 0 bases and J by 6 bases, with 12 bases between them. CDR1 and CDR2 from the germline V gene are MNHEY and SVGAGI. The CDR3 has 15 residues. The CDR3 spells CASSYSGRASNEQFF. DNA for the CDR3: TGTGCCAGCAGTTACTCCGGCAGGGCGAGCAATGAGCAGTTCTTC.

This rearrangement joins TRBV4-2 to TRBJ2-2, with D unclear. Germline CDR1 LGHNA, CDR2 YNFKEQ. Trimming shortened V by 1 base and J by 6 bases, and 9 bases separated the two germline ends. CDR3 size: 14 residues. The CDR3 bases are TGTGCCAGCAGCCAAGCAGATAGCTCCGGGGAGCTGTTTTTT. Protein: CASSQADSSGELFF.

The chain is built from TRBV10-3 and TRBJ1-1, with 9 nucleotides matching TRBD1. Germline V gene data show CDR1 as ENHRY and CDR2 as SYGVKD. CDR3 length equals 16 residues. V trimming: 3 bases; J trimming: 0 bases; junction bases outside the gene matches: 5. The CDR3 sequence: CAISEGQGRLNTEAFF. CDR3 nucleotide sequence: TGTGCCATCAGTGAAGGACAGGGGAGATTGAACACTGAAGCTTTCTTT.

In the case of this clone: One end of the junction varies from germline; a read error may be responsible. The genes are TRBV15 and TRBJ2-5; 9 bases are shared with TRBD1. The CDR3 length is 15 residues. Germline V gene sequence: CDR1 LNHNV, CDR2 YYDKDF (reference sequence). The CDR3 DNA is TGTGCCACCAGCGGAGAACAGGGGGCGGCAGAGACCCAGTACTTC. Amino acid sequence: CATSGEQGAAETQYF.

The chain combines TRBV25-1 with TRBJ2-2; possibly TRBD2 for D (6 bases). This CDR3 is 15 amino acids long. The V end was cut by 8 bases, the J end by 0 bases, with 13 bases between. Germline V gives CDR1 MGHDK, CDR2 SYGVNS. Written as DNA, the CDR3 is TGTGCCAGCCGGGGGACGGAAGCGAACACCGGGGAGCTGTTTTTT. This sequence encodes CASRGTEANTGELFF.

The chain uses TRBV5-6 and TRBJ1-2; D ambiguous. Germline values: CDR1 SGHDT, CDR2 YYEEEE. The V end was cut by 0 bases, the J end by 4 bases, with 13 bases between. The CDR3 is 15 amino acids. The chain's CDR3 is CASSLEGGDSYGYTF. The CDR3 coding sequence is TGTGCCAGCAGCTTGGAAGGCGGAGACTCCTATGGCTACACCTTC.

V gene TRBV6-6 combines with J gene TRBJ1-4, with TRBD1 matching 7 bases. Germline CDR1 reads MNHNY; CDR2 reads SVGAGI (reference sequence). The CDR3 has 15 residues. The J segment lost 5 bases and the V segment lost 7 bases, leaving 10 bases of the junction unmatched. The CDR3 bases are TGTGCCAGCATTCAATACAGGGGCCGGAATGAAAAACTGTTTTTT. It yields the protein CASIQYRGRNEKLFF.

The J gene is TRBJ1-3, the V gene TRBV27; TRBD1 might be the D (6 bases). Looked up from germline, CDR1 is MNHEY and CDR2 is SMNVEV (reference sequence). V lost 3 bases to trimming and J lost 0 bases, with 9 bases between them. This CDR3 contains 15 residues. CDR3 bases: TGTGCCAGCAGTTTGGGGGGCTTCTCTGGAAACACCATATATTTT. Residues: CASSLGGFSGNTIYF.